Below, 27 T cell receptor beta chains from the same sample are listed, as sequenced in a study of technical replicates of blood from a few donors (dated by TCRdb to the late 2010s). Receptor amplification or capture employed the immunoSEQ multiplex PCR assay. As stored in TCRdb, this immuneACCESS dataset retains in-frame rearrangements with V and J assigned. A fraction of the clones does not appear; measured against another copy, unresolved V genes explain less than half of the discrepancy, and the remainder lacks a known reason. Within this sample are tens of thousands of clones, with over 85% of them counted one time only. 0.4% to 0.5% of the sample is in the top ten clones. The sequenced material came from T cells isolated from PBMCs. The receptors come from a human donor in good health.

The V call is TRBV5-4, the J call TRBJ2-1; D unresolved. V was cut by 1 base and J by 0 bases, with 8 bases left in between. CDR1 SGHNT and CDR2 YYREEE come from the germline V gene (reference sequence). The CDR3 has 15 amino acids. CDR3 sequence (DNA): TGTGCCAGCAGCTTGAAAAGTAGCTCCTACAATGAGCAGTTCTTC. Protein: CASSLKSSSYNEQFF.

Remarks on this clone: Different DNA sequences within this sample yield the same CDR3. J is TRBJ1-1 and V is TRBV13, with 9 bases fitting TRBD1. Trimming took 5 bases from V and 5 from J; bases not matched to a gene: 3. The CDR3 runs 13 residues. The germline gives CDR1 PRHDT, CDR2 FYEKMQ (reference sequence). In nucleotides, the CDR3 is TGTGCCAGCAGCCTAGACAGGGGGACTGAAGCTTTCTTT. Protein sequence: CASSLDRGTEAFF.

The chain couples TRBV7-9 to TRBJ2-5; a weak D match, TRBD2 (6 bases). Trimming cost V 5 bases and J 5 bases, with 15 bases left between them. The germline gives CDR1 SEHNR, CDR2 FQNEAQ (reference sequence). This CDR3 region has 14 residues. CDR3 in amino acids: CASSIRLDGETQYF. The CDR3 DNA reads as TGTGCCAGCAGCATAAGACTAGATGGGGAGACCCAGTACTTC.

CDR3: CASTSGSLNEQFF. The CDR3 bases are TGCGCCAGCACTAGCGGGAGCTTGAATGAGCAGTTCTTC. The chain recombines TRBV10-2 with TRBJ2-1, with 10 bases aligning to TRBD2. V lost 7 bases, J lost 7 bases, and 4 bases stayed unmatched. The CDR3 is made up of 13 amino acids. The V gene's germline CDR1 is WSHSY and CDR2 SAAADI.

J is TRBJ2-7 and V is TRBV19; 7 bases are shared with TRBD2. Germline-derived CDR1 and CDR2 are LNHDA and SQIVND (reference sequence). The length of the CDR3 is 13 residues. Trimming took 8 bases from V and 5 from J; bases not matched to a gene: 9. CDR3 coding DNA: TGTGCCAGTTCGGCGGGAGTTGCCGACGAGCAGTACTTC. This gives the protein CASSAGVADEQYF.

The chain employs TRBV7-2 and TRBJ1-1, with D unclear. The length of the CDR3 is 13 residues. Germline CDR1 and CDR2: SGHTA and FQGNSA. V was clipped by 3 bases and J by 0 bases, with 5 bases between them. Here the CDR3 DNA reads TGTGCCAGCAGCTTCTCAGTGAACACTGAAGCTTTCTTT. Translating it yields CASSFSVNTEAFF.

The V and J genes are TRBV2 and TRBJ1-1, with D tentatively TRBD1 (5 bases). The CDR3 loop spans 14 amino acids. Germline lookup yields CDR1 SNHLY and CDR2 FYNNEI. V was cut by 5 bases and J by 1 base, with 11 bases left in between. In DNA, the CDR3 is TGTGCCAGCAGTTGGACGGGGGGGAACACTGAAGCTTTCTTT. Protein sequence: CASSWTGGNTEAFF.

This clone was detected once. The gene calls are TRBV19 and TRBJ2-3, with 8 bases matching TRBD1. Germline CDR1 reads LNHDA; CDR2 reads SQIVND (reference sequence). This CDR3 has 15 amino acids. Trimming at V came to 7 bases and at J to 2 bases, leaving 8 bases not matched to a gene. DNA of the CDR3: TGTGCCAGTAAGGACAGGGCCCAGAACACAGATACGCAGTATTTT. It encodes CASKDRAQNTDTQYF.

This chain links TRBV7-3 with TRBJ2-7; 7 bases are shared with TRBD1. Germline V gives CDR1 SGHTA, CDR2 FQGTGA. The CDR3 length is 15 residues. Trimming removed 5 bases from V and 0 bases from J; junction bases left unmatched: 7. The CDR3 here is CASSPTGKPSYEQYF. The DNA for the CDR3 is TGTGCCAGCAGCCCGACAGGGAAACCCTCCTACGAGCAGTACTTC.

This chain joins TRBV6-5 and TRBJ2-6; D call uncertain. The germline V and J ends were trimmed by 3 bases and 2 bases, with 8 bases remaining between them. This CDR3 has 15 amino acids. Germline values: CDR1 MNHEY, CDR2 SVGAGI. The CDR3: CASSYYFTGANVLTF. CDR3 DNA: TGTGCCAGCAGTTATTACTTTACTGGGGCCAACGTCCTGACTTTC.

This clone was detected a few times. The genes are TRBV21-1 and TRBJ1-1; the table calls TRBD1, which could not be checked here. TRBV21-1 is described as a pseudogene. CDR3 length: 12 residues. The chain's CDR3 is CASSKDRGRAFF. The CDR3 nucleotides are TGTGCCAGCAGTAAAGACAGGGGGCGAGCTTTCTTT.

The V gene is TRBV7-3, the J gene TRBJ2-7; TRBD2 matches 9 bases. Germline V gene lookup returns CDR1 SGHTA and CDR2 FQGTGA. The CDR3 is 13 residues long. J gave up 7 bases and V 3 bases, and 4 bases lay outside the gene matches. The CDR3 reads CASSFAGGWEQYF. The DNA for the CDR3 is TGTGCCAGCAGCTTCGCGGGAGGGTGGGAGCAGTACTTC. The whole variable domain, remainder taken from reference TRBV7-3 and TRBJ2-7, is GAGVSQTPSNKVTEKGKYVELRCDPISGHTALYWYRQSLGQGPEFLIYFQGTGAADDSGLPNDRFFAVRPEGSVSTLKIQRTERGDSAVYLCASSFAGGWEQYFGPGTRLTVT.

The chain links TRBV28 to TRBJ2-1; 8 bases line up with TRBD1. The germline CDR1 and CDR2 sequences are MDHEN and SYDVKM. V gave up 6 bases and J gave up 5 bases; unmatched junction bases: 6. The CDR3 loop spans 14 amino acids. CDR3 in amino acids: CASRDRERDNEQFF. CDR3 bases: TGTGCCAGCAGGGACAGGGAACGGGACAATGAGCAGTTCTTC.

The chain uses TRBV19 and TRBJ2-7, with 11 nucleotides matching TRBD2. The ends lost 1 base at V and 0 bases at J; junction bases unmatched: 2. The CDR3 is 16 amino acids. Germline V CDR1 and CDR2: LNHDA, SQIVND (reference sequence). This chain's CDR3 is CASSIATSGSSYEQYF. In nucleotides, the CDR3 is TGTGCCAGTAGTATAGCCACTAGCGGGAGCTCCTACGAGCAGTACTTC.

In its sample, this clone was seen once. This sequence joins TRBV9 and TRBJ2-7; perhaps TRBD2 as D (6 bases). Trimming cost V 0 bases and J 2 bases, with 9 bases left between them. The CDR3 runs to 14 residues. Per the germline V gene, CDR1 is SGDLS and CDR2 is YYNGEE. The DNA of the CDR3 is TGTGCCAGCAGCGTAGGACTAGGGACCTACGAGCAGTACTTC. It yields the protein CASSVGLGTYEQYF.

This clone has only one observation. This chain connects TRBV9 to TRBJ1-2; 10 bases line up with TRBD1. The germline V gene encodes CDR1 SGDLS and CDR2 YYNGEE. V shed 3 bases, J shed 5 bases, and the junction held 4 bases outside the gene matches. The CDR3 has 14 amino acids. The CDR3 sequence is CASSGGQGDYGYTF. The CDR3 coding sequence is TGTGCCAGCAGCGGTGGACAGGGGGATTATGGCTACACCTTC.

This chain joins TRBV10-3 and TRBJ1-2; 9 nucleotides match TRBD1. The CDR3 is 16 amino acids. The ends lost 3 bases at V and 1 base at J; junction bases unmatched: 6. CDR1 is ENHRY and CDR2 is SYGVKD in the germline V gene. The CDR3 DNA follows: TGTGCCATCAGTGATGGGACAGGGAAGATTAACTATGGCTACACCTTC. It encodes CAISDGTGKINYGYTF.

The J gene is TRBJ1-1, the V gene TRBV9; 12 bases match TRBD1. This CDR3 contains 16 residues. Trimming at V came to 4 bases and at J to 2 bases, leaving 6 bases not matched to a gene. The germline V gene encodes CDR1 SGDLS and CDR2 YYNGEE. CDR3: CASSIGTGGANTEAFF. CDR3 DNA: TGTGCCAGCAGCATTGGGACAGGGGGCGCAAACACTGAAGCTTTCTTT.

This chain joins TRBV11-3 and TRBJ2-7; TRBD2 matches at 7 bases. Germline assignment: CDR1 SGHNT and CDR2 YENEEA. The CDR3 totals 12 residues. Trimming removed 4 bases from V and 4 bases from J; junction bases left unmatched: 1. CDR3 region: CASSSGGYEQYF. The CDR3 region has the DNA TGTGCCAGCAGCTCGGGAGGTTACGAGCAGTACTTC.

CDR3 nucleotide sequence: TGTGCCAGCAGCTGGATCGCAGGGAACACTGAAGCTTTCTTT. Translating it yields CASSWIAGNTEAFF. J is TRBJ1-1 and V is TRBV28, with D unclear. CDR3 length equals 14 residues. Trimming took off 6 bases at V and 1 base at J, with 12 bases between the two ends. Germline loops: CDR1 MDHEN, CDR2 SYDVKM.

V and J are TRBV11-2 and TRBJ2-5, with D unclear. The CDR3 consists of 13 residues. Trimming removed 5 bases from V and 1 base from J, with 8 bases in between. Germline V CDR1 and CDR2: SGHAT, FQNNGV. In DNA form, the CDR3 reads TGTGCCAGCAGCATAGGAGTCCAAGAGACCCAGTACTTC. Protein sequence: CASSIGVQETQYF.

CDR3 loop: CASSHTLRDRALNYEQYF. In DNA, the CDR3 is TGCGCCAGCAGCCACACCTTACGGGACAGGGCCCTAAACTACGAGCAGTACTTC. This chain connects TRBV4-1 to TRBJ2-7, with 9 bases fitting TRBD1. CDR3 length: 18 residues. V shed 3 bases, J shed 3 bases, and the junction held 15 bases outside the gene matches. Germline V gene sequence: CDR1 MGHRA, CDR2 YSYEKL.

The genes are TRBV10-3 and TRBJ2-3; tentatively, D is TRBD1 (5 bases). Germline V CDR1 and CDR2: ENHRY, SYGVKD. V was pared by 4 bases and J by 0 bases, with 8 bases between. This CDR3 spans 14 amino acids. The chain's CDR3 is CAISVTGSTDTQYF. Here the CDR3 DNA reads TGTGCCATCAGTGTAACAGGTAGCACAGATACGCAGTATTTT.

This clone was seen once. The chain combines TRBV29-1 with TRBJ1-2; D gene ambiguous. Trimming stripped 1 base from V and 8 bases from J, with 11 bases between. This CDR3 spans 12 amino acids. Germline V gene data show CDR1 as SQVTM and CDR2 as ANQGSEA. CDR3 region: CSVEGGSSGYTF. The CDR3 nucleotides are TGCAGCGTTGAAGGCGGTTCCTCGGGCTACACCTTC.

The J gene is TRBJ1-5, the V gene TRBV4-2, with D hard to call. V was cut by 5 bases and J by 1 base, with 12 bases left in between. Germline V gives CDR1 LGHNA, CDR2 YNFKEQ. The CDR3 consists of 15 residues. The CDR3 sequence: CASSIRTGSNQPQHF. DNA of the CDR3: TGTGCCAGCAGCATTAGGACGGGAAGCAATCAGCCCCAGCATTTT.

The chain recombines TRBV7-8 with TRBJ2-7; D is unclear. CDR3 length equals 11 residues. The V gene's germline CDR1 is SGHVS and CDR2 FQNEAQ. V lost 2 bases and J lost 3, with 2 bases in between. The CDR3, as DNA: TGTGCCAGCAGCTTATACTACGAGCAGTACTTC. Its protein product is CASSLYYEQYF.

V and J are TRBV27 and TRBJ2-5, with D perhaps TRBD2 (5 bases). The CDR3 is made up of 14 amino acids. CDR1 MNHEY and CDR2 SMNVEV come from the germline V gene (reference sequence). Deletions cut 3 bases from V and 1 base from J, with 9 bases between. DNA for the CDR3: TGTGCCAGCAGTTTGTTAGGGAGCCAAGAGACCCAGTACTTC. It encodes CASSLLGSQETQYF.